This T cell receptor beta chain is from a study of blood T cell repertoires in COVID-19. Study details: COVID-19 samples from acute and convalescent phases originated in the United States, Italy and Spain. Sample material is recorded as cDNA or gDNA derived from T cells, B-cell-depleted T cells, or PBMCs.

Original processing notes: Nucleated cell counts were estimated from reference gene primer amplification. This table comes from immunoSEQ multiplex PCR, and its TCRdb copy is limited to in-frame clones, with some not included. The DNA was the basis for D and trimming; V, J and clone size are from that table. The sample records fewer than 140,000 clones, 60% to 85% being singletons. Seattle patients were enrolled while actively infected and followed longitudinally. CDR1 and CDR2 (germline): GTSNPN, SVGIG (reference sequence). Losses at the gene ends were 4 bases for V and 3 bases for J; bases not matched to a gene: 7. The CDR3 is 15 residues long.

Material for sequencing was peripheral blood. This chain links TRBV30 with TRBJ2-1, with 9 bases identical to TRBD1. This clonotype was sampled from a man older than 75 with COVID-19, enrolled during active disease. The CDR3 DNA sequence: TGTGCCTGGAATCTGGGACAGGGTTACTACAATGAGCAGTTCTTC. Translating it yields CAWNLGQGYYNEQFF. Together with reference TRBV30 and TRBJ2-1, the CDR3 gives the full variable domain: SQTIHQWPATLVQPVGSPLSLECTVEGTSNPNLYWYRQAAGRGLQLLFYSVGIGQISSEVPQNLSASRPQDRQFILSSKKLLLSDSGFYLCAWNLGQGYYNEQFFGPGTRLTVL.